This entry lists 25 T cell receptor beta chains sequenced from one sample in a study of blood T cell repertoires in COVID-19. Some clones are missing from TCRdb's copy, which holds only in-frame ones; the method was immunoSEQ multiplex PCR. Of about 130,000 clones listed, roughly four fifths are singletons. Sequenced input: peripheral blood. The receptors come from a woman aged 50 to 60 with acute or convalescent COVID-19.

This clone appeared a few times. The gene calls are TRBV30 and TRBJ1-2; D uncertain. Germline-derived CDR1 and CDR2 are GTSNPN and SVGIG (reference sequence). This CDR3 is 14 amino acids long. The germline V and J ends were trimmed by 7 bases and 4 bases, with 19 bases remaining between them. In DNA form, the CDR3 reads TGTGCCTCGTATCGTACGGGTAGTCCCTATGGCTACACCTTC. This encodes CASYRTGSPYGYTF.

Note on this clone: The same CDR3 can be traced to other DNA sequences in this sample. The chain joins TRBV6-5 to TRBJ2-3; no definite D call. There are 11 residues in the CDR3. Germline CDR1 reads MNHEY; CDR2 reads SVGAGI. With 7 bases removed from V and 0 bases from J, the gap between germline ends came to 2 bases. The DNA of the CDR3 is TGTGCCAGCACGAGCACAGATACGCAGTATTTT. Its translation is CASTSTDTQYF.

In DNA, the CDR3 is TGTGCCAGCAGGGGCTCGTCCGCAGAAAAACTGTTTTTT. Encoded protein: CASRGSSAEKLFF. The V call is TRBV6-6, the J call TRBJ1-4; D not certain. The CDR3 runs 13 residues. V shed 6 bases and J shed 8 bases, with 13 bases lying between them. Germline CDR1 reads MNHNY; CDR2 reads SVGAGI (reference sequence).

Here the CDR3 DNA reads TGTGCCAGCAGTATCCGGGGGGCGTACACCGGGGAGCTGTTTTTT. This codes for CASSIRGAYTGELFF. This rearrangement joins TRBV2 to TRBJ2-2, with D maybe TRBD2 (7 bases). The germline CDR1 and CDR2 sequences are SNHLY and FYNNEI. This CDR3 is built from 15 residues. V lost 5 bases and J lost 3, with 13 bases in between.

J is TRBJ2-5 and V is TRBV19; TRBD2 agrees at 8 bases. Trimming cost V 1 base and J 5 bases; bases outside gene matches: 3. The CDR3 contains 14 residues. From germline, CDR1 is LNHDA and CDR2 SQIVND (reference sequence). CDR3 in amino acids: CASSIAGGKETQYF. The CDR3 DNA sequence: TGTGCCAGTAGTATAGCGGGGGGGAAGGAGACCCAGTACTTC.

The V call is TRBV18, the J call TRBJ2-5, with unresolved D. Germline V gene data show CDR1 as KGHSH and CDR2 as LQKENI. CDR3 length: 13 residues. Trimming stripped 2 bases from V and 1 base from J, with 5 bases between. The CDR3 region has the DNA TGTGCCAGCTCACCATTCTTCCAAGAGACCCAGTACTTC. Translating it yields CASSPFFQETQYF.

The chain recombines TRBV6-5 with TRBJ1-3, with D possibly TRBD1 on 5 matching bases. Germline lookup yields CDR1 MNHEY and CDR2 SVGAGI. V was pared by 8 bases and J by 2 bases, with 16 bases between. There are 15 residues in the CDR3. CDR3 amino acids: CASSSIWGAGNTIYF. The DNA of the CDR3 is TGTGCCAGCTCTTCGATTTGGGGGGCTGGAAACACCATATATTTT.

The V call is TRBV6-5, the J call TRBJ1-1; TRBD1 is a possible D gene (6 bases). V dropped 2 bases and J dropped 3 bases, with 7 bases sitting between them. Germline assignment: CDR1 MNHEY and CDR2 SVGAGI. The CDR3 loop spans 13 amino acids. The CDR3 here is CASSYPGDTEAFF. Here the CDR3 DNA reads TGTGCCAGCAGTTACCCAGGGGACACTGAAGCTTTCTTT.

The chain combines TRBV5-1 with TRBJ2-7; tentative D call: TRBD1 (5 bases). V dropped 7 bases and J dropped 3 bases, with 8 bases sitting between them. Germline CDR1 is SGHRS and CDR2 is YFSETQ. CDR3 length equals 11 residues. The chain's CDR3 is CASSRGYEQYF. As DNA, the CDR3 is TGCGCCAGCTCAAGGGGCTACGAGCAGTACTTC.

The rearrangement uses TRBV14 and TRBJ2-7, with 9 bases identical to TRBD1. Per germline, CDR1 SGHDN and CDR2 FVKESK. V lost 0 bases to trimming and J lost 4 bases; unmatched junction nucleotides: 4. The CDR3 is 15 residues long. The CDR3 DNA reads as TGTGCCAGCAGCCAAGATGGGACAGGGTTTTACGAGCAGTACTTC. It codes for CASSQDGTGFYEQYF.

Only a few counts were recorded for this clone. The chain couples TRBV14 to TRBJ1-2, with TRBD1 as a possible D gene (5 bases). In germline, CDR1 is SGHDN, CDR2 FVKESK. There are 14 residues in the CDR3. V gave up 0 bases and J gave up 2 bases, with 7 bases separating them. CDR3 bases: TGTGCCAGCAGCCAAGATCGGGGGAACTATGGCTACACCTTC. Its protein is CASSQDRGNYGYTF.

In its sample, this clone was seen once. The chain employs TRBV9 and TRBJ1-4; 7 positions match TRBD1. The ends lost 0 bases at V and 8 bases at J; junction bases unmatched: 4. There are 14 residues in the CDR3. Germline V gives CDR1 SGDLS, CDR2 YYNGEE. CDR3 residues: CASSVGQGKEKLFF. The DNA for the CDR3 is TGTGCCAGCAGCGTAGGACAGGGTAAAGAAAAACTGTTTTTT. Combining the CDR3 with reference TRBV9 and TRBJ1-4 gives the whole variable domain DSGVTQTPKHLITATGQRVTLRCSPRSGDLSVYWYQQSLDQGLQFLIQYYNGEERAKGNILERFSAQQFPDLHSELNLSSLELGDSALYFCASSVGQGKEKLFFGSGTQLSVL.

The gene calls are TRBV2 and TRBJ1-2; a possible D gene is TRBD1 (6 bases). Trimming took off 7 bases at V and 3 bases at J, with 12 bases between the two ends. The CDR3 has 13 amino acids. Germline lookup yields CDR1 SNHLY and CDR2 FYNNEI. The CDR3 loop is CASTADRHYGYTF. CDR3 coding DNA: TGTGCCAGCACCGCGGACAGACACTATGGCTACACCTTC.

This CDR3 reads CSVVGLAGREDTQYF. CDR3 coding DNA: TGCAGCGTTGTTGGACTAGCGGGCCGAGAAGATACGCAGTATTTT. The V and J genes are TRBV29-1 and TRBJ2-3; 11 bases line up with TRBD2. Trimming at V came to 4 bases and at J to 5 bases, leaving 8 bases not matched to a gene. CDR3 length: 15 residues. The germline CDR1 and CDR2 sequences are SQVTM and ANQGSEA.

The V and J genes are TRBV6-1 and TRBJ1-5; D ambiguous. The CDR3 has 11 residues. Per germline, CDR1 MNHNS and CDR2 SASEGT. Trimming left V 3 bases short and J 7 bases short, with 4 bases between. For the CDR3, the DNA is TGTGCCAGCAGTGATCCACAGCCCCAGCATTTT. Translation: CASSDPQPQHF.

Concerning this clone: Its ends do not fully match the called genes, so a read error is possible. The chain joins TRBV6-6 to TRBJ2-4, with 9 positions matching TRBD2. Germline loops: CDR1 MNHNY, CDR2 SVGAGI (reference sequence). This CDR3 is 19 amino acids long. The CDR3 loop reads CASSYSASGAQPAKNIQYF. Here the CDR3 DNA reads TGTGCCAGCAGCTACTCGGCTAGCGGGGCGCAACCAGCCAAAAACATTCAGTACTTC.

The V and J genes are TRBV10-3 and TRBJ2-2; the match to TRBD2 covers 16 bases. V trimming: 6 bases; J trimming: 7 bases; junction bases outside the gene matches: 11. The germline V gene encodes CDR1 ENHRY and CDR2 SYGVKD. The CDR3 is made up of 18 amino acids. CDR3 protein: CAISALGLAGGQVGELFF. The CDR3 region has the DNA TGTGCCATCAGCGCCTTGGGACTAGCGGGGGGGCAGGTCGGGGAGCTGTTTTTT.

CDR3 protein: CASSSRRHGRGAPLYEQYF. Here the CDR3 DNA reads TGTGCCAGCAGCTCCCGACGCCATGGGCGGGGGGCCCCCCTCTACGAGCAGTACTTC. The rearrangement uses TRBV7-8 and TRBJ2-7, with 8 bases lining up with TRBD2. Per the germline V gene, CDR1 is SGHVS and CDR2 is FQNEAQ. V was pared by 4 bases and J by 3 bases, with 20 bases of the junction left unmatched. The CDR3 runs to 19 residues.

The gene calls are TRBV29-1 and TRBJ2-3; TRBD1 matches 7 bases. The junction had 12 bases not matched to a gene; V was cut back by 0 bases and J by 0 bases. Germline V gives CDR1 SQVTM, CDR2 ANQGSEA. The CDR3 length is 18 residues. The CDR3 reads CSVEDEGGRLLSTDTQYF. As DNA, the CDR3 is TGCAGCGTTGAAGATGAAGGGGGCCGTCTCCTCAGCACAGATACGCAGTATTTT.

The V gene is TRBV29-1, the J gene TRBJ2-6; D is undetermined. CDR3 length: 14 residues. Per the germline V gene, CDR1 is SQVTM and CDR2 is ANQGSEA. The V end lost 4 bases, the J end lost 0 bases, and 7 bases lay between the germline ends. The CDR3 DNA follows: TGCAGCGTTGTACTCGCCTCTGGGGCCAACGTCCTGACTTTC. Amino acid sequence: CSVVLASGANVLTF.

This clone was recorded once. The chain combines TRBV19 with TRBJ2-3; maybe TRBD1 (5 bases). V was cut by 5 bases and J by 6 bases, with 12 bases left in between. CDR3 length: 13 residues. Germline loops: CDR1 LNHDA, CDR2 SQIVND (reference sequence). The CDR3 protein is CASSFQGGDTQYF. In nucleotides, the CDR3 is TGTGCCAGTAGTTTCCAGGGTGGGGATACGCAGTATTTT.

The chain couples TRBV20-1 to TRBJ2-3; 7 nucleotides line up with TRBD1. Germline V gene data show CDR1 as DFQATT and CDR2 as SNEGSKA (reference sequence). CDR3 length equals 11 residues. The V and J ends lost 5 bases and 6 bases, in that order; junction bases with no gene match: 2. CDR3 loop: CSAPDRDTQYF. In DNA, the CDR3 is TGCAGTGCTCCGGACAGGGATACGCAGTATTTT.

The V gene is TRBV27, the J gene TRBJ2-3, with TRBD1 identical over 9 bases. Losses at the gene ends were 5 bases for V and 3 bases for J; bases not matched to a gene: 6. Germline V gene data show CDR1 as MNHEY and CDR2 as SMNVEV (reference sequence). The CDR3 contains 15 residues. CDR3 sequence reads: CASSASGTGTDTQYF. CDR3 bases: TGTGCCAGCAGTGCATCCGGGACAGGGACAGATACGCAGTATTTT.

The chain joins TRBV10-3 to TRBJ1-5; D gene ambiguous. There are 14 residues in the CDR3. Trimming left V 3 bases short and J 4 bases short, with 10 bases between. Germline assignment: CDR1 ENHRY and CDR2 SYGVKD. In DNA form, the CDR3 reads TGTGCCATCAGTGATGGTCAGGAAAATCAGCCCCAGCATTTT. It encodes CAISDGQENQPQHF.

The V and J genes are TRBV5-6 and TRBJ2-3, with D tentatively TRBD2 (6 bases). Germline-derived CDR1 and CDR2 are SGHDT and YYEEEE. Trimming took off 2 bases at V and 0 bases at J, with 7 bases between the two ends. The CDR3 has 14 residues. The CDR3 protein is CASSFAGSTDTQYF. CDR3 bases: TGTGCCAGCAGCTTTGCGGGGAGCACAGATACGCAGTATTTT.